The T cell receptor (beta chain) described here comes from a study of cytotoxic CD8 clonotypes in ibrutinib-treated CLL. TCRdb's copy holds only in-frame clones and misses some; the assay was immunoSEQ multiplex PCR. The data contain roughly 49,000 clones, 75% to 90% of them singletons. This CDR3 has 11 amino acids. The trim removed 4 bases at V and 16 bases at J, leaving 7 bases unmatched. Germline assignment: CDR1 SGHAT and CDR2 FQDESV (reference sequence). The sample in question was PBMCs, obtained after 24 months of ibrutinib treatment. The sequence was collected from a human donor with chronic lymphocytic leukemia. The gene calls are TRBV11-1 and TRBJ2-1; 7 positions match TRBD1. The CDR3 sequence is CASSSTGVGFF. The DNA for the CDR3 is TGTGCCAGCAGCTCTACAGGGGTCGGCTTCTTC.